The 18 T cell receptor beta chains in this list originate from one sample, sequenced in a study of T cell repertoires in cytomegalovirus infection. Each CDR3 protein is one row after TCRdb ran MiXCR on the reads. The sample yields under 350,000 distinct CDR3 sequences, 9.5% seen once. Material for sequencing was PBMCs. These receptors all come from a human donor in good health (CMV status not recorded). Some clones in this sample may be carry-over from other donors' samples.

This clonotype was found many times. The rearrangement links TRBV6-1 to TRBJ2-7, with TRBD2 matching over 9 bases. This CDR3 is built from 15 residues. Trimming took 1 base from V and 2 from J; bases not matched to a gene: 3. CDR1 is MNHNS, CDR2 SASEGT, per germline. CDR3 sequence (DNA): TGTGCCAGCAGTGAAGAAGCGGGAGGCCCCTACGAGCAGTACTTC. Translated: CASSEEAGGPYEQYF.

This clonotype was counted many times. The rearrangement uses TRBV7-6 and TRBJ1-1; D is perhaps TRBD1 (5 bases). Germline loops: CDR1 SGHVS, CDR2 FNYEAQ. The CDR3 covers 12 residues. V was clipped by 4 bases and J by 11 bases, with 14 bases between them. The DNA for the CDR3 is TGTGCCAGCAGCTCCAGTTCGGGGGAGGCTTTCTTT. Translating gives CASSSSSGEAFF.

This clonotype was counted only a few times. The chain is built from TRBV29-1 and TRBJ1-3; possible D gene TRBD1, 5 bases. The CDR3 is 13 residues long. The germline V gene encodes CDR1 SQVTM and CDR2 ANQGSEA. The germline V and J ends were trimmed by 4 bases and 3 bases, with 10 bases remaining between them. The CDR3 sequence: CSVAGGGGNTIYF. DNA of the CDR3: TGCAGCGTTGCCGGGGGTGGTGGAAACACCATATATTTT.

The rearrangement links TRBV6-5 to TRBJ2-2, with D possibly being TRBD2 (5 bases). V shed 5 bases and J shed 1 base, with 8 bases lying between them. This CDR3 is built from 14 residues. CDR1 and CDR2 (germline): MNHEY, SVGAGI. The DNA for the CDR3 is TGTGCCAGCAGTGCCCGGGGGAACACCGGGGAGCTGTTTTTT. It encodes CASSARGNTGELFF.

This clonotype was seen a handful of times. This chain links TRBV6-6 with TRBJ1-5, with D uncertain. The CDR3 runs 14 residues. Germline CDR1 is MNHNY and CDR2 is SVGAGI (reference sequence). V was pared by 2 bases and J by 7 bases, with 12 bases between. CDR3 residues: CASSYGGIEQPQHF. As DNA, the CDR3 is TGTGCCAGCAGTTACGGCGGGATTGAGCAGCCCCAGCATTTT.

The V call is TRBV20-1, the J call TRBJ2-7; 13 positions match TRBD2. This CDR3 comprises 16 residues. V trimming: 5 bases; J trimming: 4 bases; junction bases outside the gene matches: 11. Germline lookup yields CDR1 DFQATT and CDR2 SNEGSKA (reference sequence). The CDR3 loop is CSAGGLAGTLGYEQYF. In DNA, the CDR3 is TGCAGTGCTGGGGGACTAGCGGGAACATTAGGTTACGAGCAGTACTTC.

This clonotype was seen many times. This chain links TRBV7-2 with TRBJ1-1; D unclear. Germline CDR1 SGHTA, CDR2 FQGNSA. This CDR3 is 16 amino acids long. Trimming removed 1 base from V and 0 bases from J, with 12 bases in between. CDR3 loop: CASSLVASRMNTEAFF. The DNA for the CDR3 is TGTGCCAGCAGCTTAGTCGCCTCGAGAATGAACACTGAAGCTTTCTTT.

This clonotype was seen only a few times. The chain employs TRBV7-2 and TRBJ1-1; maybe TRBD1 (5 bases). V was clipped by 5 bases and J by 3 bases, with 10 bases between them. The CDR3 runs 13 residues. Germline lookup yields CDR1 SGHTA and CDR2 FQGNSA. The CDR3 DNA follows: TGTGCCAGCAGCCGACAGTCCTACACTGAAGCTTTCTTT. Amino acid sequence: CASSRQSYTEAFF.

This clonotype was recorded at least ten times. The chain is built from TRBV6-6 and TRBJ1-2, with a weak D call TRBD1 (6 bases). From germline, CDR1 is MNHNY and CDR2 SVGAGI (reference sequence). V was clipped by 6 bases and J by 4 bases, with 12 bases between them. This CDR3 comprises 13 residues. The CDR3, as DNA: TGTGCCAGCAGGGGGACAAACCTCTATGGCTACACCTTC. It translates to CASRGTNLYGYTF.

This clonotype was picked up a small number of times. The V and J genes are TRBV19 and TRBJ2-3; no clear D gene. Germline CDR1 LNHDA, CDR2 SQIVND (reference sequence). The CDR3 contains 14 residues. Trimming pared 6 bases from V and 0 bases from J, leaving 10 bases between. In nucleotides, the CDR3 is TGTGCCAGTAGGGCGGAAACTAGCACAGATACGCAGTATTTT. Amino acids: CASRAETSTDTQYF.

This clonotype was seen a handful of times. The chain couples TRBV27 to TRBJ2-3; TRBD1 or TRBD2 may be the D gene (5 bases each). The CDR3 has 16 residues. Germline V lookup: CDR1 MNHEY, CDR2 SMNVEV (reference sequence). The germline V and J ends were trimmed by 6 bases and 0 bases, with 16 bases remaining between them. In nucleotides, the CDR3 is TGTGCCAGCAGCAAGCTCGGGACCAAAAGCACAGATACGCAGTATTTT. Translated, it gives CASSKLGTKSTDTQYF.

This clonotype turned up a few times. The J gene is TRBJ2-4, the V gene TRBV6-2 or TRBV6-3; 9 positions match TRBD2. Looked up from germline, CDR1 is MNHEY and CDR2 is SVGEGT. The ends lost 0 bases at V and 0 bases at J; junction bases unmatched: 9. The CDR3 has 19 amino acids. CDR3 sequence reads: CASSYSGLAGHLAKNIQYF. The CDR3 DNA follows: TGTGCCAGCAGTTACTCGGGTCTAGCGGGGCACCTAGCCAAAAACATTCAGTACTTC.

A few counts support this clonotype. The J gene is TRBJ1-3, the V gene TRBV7-3, with D unresolved. Trimming took 6 bases from V and 3 from J, leaving 15 bases between them. Germline values: CDR1 SGHTA, CDR2 FQGTGA. The CDR3 is made up of 15 amino acids. CDR3 nucleotide sequence: TGTGCCAGCAGTTCTTACCCTGCATATGGAAACACCATATATTTT. It yields the protein CASSSYPAYGNTIYF.

The chain links TRBV7-9 to TRBJ1-1; no definite D call. Per the germline V gene, CDR1 is SEHNR and CDR2 is FQNEAQ (reference sequence). The CDR3 totals 15 residues. V was trimmed by 4 bases and J by 1 base, leaving 13 bases between them. The chain's CDR3 is CASSSLTAANTEAFF. In DNA form, the CDR3 reads TGTGCCAGCAGCTCCCTTACAGCGGCGAACACTGAAGCTTTCTTT.

Comment on this clonotype: A read error may explain this, as a much larger clone is one base away. The V and J genes are TRBV7-9 and TRBJ1-1; the match to TRBD1 covers 9 bases. The trim removed 3 bases at V and 3 bases at J, leaving 2 bases unmatched. The CDR3 has 14 amino acids. CDR1 and CDR2 (germline): SEHNR, FQNEAQ (reference sequence). DNA for the CDR3: TGTGCCAGCAGCTTCCGGGACAGGGACACTGAAGCTTTCTTT. Encoded protein: CASSFRDRDTEAFF.

The chain joins TRBV7-3 to TRBJ1-6; the D is unclear. Germline values: CDR1 SGHTA, CDR2 FQGTGA. Trimming took 4 bases from V and 5 from J, leaving 6 bases between them. This CDR3 contains 13 residues. The CDR3 bases are TGTGCCAGCAGCTCGGGCCATAATTCACCCCTCCACTTT. Its protein is CASSSGHNSPLHF.

Ten or more counts support this clonotype. The chain has TRBV7-9 and TRBJ1-1, with unresolved D. The CDR3 length is 12 residues. V lost 3 bases and J lost 6, with 8 bases in between. Germline V gene data show CDR1 as SEHNR and CDR2 as FQNEAQ (reference sequence). CDR3 coding DNA: TGTGCCAGCAGCTTCATCCCACCTGAAGCTTTCTTT. This translates into CASSFIPPEAFF.

This clonotype has a count of ten or more. The V call is TRBV4-3, the J call TRBJ2-2, with TRBD2 identical over 8 bases. V dropped 2 bases and J dropped 0; count of bases not matched to a gene: 11. Germline CDR1 LGHNA, CDR2 YSLEER. The CDR3 sequence is 19 residues long. The CDR3 loop is CASSQLPGGAFANTGELFF. DNA for the CDR3: TGCGCCAGCAGCCAACTGCCCGGGGGGGCCTTCGCGAACACCGGGGAGCTGTTTTTT.